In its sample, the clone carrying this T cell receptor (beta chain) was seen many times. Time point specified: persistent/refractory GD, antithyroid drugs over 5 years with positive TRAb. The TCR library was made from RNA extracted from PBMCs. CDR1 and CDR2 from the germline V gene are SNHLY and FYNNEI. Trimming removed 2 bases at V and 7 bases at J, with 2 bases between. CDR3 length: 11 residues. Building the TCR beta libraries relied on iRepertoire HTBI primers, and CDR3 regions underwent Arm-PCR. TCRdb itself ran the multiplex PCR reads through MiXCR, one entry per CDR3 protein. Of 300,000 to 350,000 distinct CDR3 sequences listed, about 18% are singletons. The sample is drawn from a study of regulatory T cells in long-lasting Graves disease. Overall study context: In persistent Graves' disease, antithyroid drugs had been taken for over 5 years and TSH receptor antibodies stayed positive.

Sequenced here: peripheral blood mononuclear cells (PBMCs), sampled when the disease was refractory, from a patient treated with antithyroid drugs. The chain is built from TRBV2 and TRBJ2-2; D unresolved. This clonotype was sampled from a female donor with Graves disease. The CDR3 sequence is CASSEIGELFF. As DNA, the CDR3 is TGTGCCAGCAGTGAAATCGGGGAGCTGTTTTTT.